The 20 T cell receptor beta chains below were found in one sample sequenced in a study of long-term antiretroviral therapy in people with HIV. This was the immunoSEQ v3.0 assay at survey level. Only in-frame clones appear in the TCRdb table, and some are missing; sequencing was by immunoSEQ multiplex PCR. The sample comprises roughly 25,000 clones, over 70% of which are singletons, and roughly 5.8% rests with the top ten. The source was unsorted PBMCs, collected 1.1 years before starting antiretroviral therapy. The origin of the receptors is a woman aged 25 to 39 with HIV.

This clone occurred a few times. The genes are TRBV9 and TRBJ2-2; D is perhaps TRBD1 (6 bases). This CDR3 has 16 residues. The V end lost 4 bases, the J end lost 7 bases, and 20 bases lay between the germline ends. The germline V gene encodes CDR1 SGDLS and CDR2 YYNGEE. Here the CDR3 reads CASSPSGGAFIGELFF. For the CDR3, the DNA is TGTGCCAGCAGCCCAAGTGGGGGCGCGTTTATCGGGGAGCTGTTTTTT.

V usage is TRBV7-6 and J usage is TRBJ1-5; D perhaps matches TRBD1 (5 bases). The CDR3 loop spans 13 amino acids. From germline, CDR1 is SGHVS and CDR2 FNYEAQ. Trimming removed 1 base from V and 7 bases from J, with 8 bases in between. The chain's CDR3 is CASSLGGDQPQHF. In nucleotides, the CDR3 is TGTGCCAGCAGCTTAGGAGGGGACCAGCCCCAGCATTTT.

The chain combines TRBV2 with TRBJ2-7; D is unclear. CDR3 size: 12 residues. Per germline, CDR1 SNHLY and CDR2 FYNNEI. Trimming shortened V by 6 bases and J by 2 bases, and 8 bases separated the two germline ends. The CDR3 nucleotides read TGTGCCAGCAGGTCTTTAACCTACGAGCAGTACTTC. Translation gives CASRSLTYEQYF.

The chain uses TRBV6-1 and TRBJ1-2, with TRBD1 as a possible D gene (5 bases). Germline CDR1 and CDR2: MNHNS and SASEGT. This CDR3 contains 15 residues. Trimming stripped 2 bases from V and 5 bases from J, with 15 bases between. The CDR3 here is CASSERAGEGYGYTF. In DNA, the CDR3 is TGTGCCAGCAGTGAACGGGCGGGGGAGGGGTATGGCTACACCTTC.

This CDR3 reads CASSKERGERTLSEFTEAFF. DNA of the CDR3: TGTGCCAGCAGCAAAGAACGGGGGGAGCGCACCCTCTCCGAATTTACTGAAGCTTTCTTT. The chain joins TRBV21-1 to TRBJ1-1. TRBV21-1 is designated a pseudogene. This CDR3 has 20 amino acids.

The genes are TRBV13 and TRBJ2-3; no reliable D call. Trimming took 5 bases from V and 4 from J, leaving 7 bases between them. Germline V gene sequence: CDR1 PRHDT, CDR2 FYEKMQ (reference sequence). This CDR3 region has 12 residues. The CDR3 DNA sequence: TGTGCCAGCAGCCCCCAAGCAGATACGCAGTATTTT. Protein: CASSPQADTQYF.

V and J are TRBV2 and TRBJ1-6; perhaps TRBD1 as D (5 bases). Germline V gene sequence: CDR1 SNHLY, CDR2 FYNNEI. The length of the CDR3 is 16 residues. Trimming removed 4 bases from V and 13 bases from J, with 23 bases in between. CDR3 amino acids: CASSVLLPGHVDPLHF. CDR3 DNA sequence: TGTGCCAGCAGTGTACTACTTCCCGGACACGTCGATCCCCTCCACTTT.

This clone appeared a single time. The chain employs TRBV4-1 and TRBJ2-1; D is ambiguous. Trimming removed 6 bases from V and 3 bases from J, with 3 bases in between. CDR1 and CDR2 from the germline V gene are MGHRA and YSYEKL. The CDR3 totals 11 residues. CDR3 nucleotide sequence: TGCGCCAGCAGTCACTACAATGAGCAGTTCTTC. Its protein is CASSHYNEQFF.

V gene TRBV7-2 combines with J gene TRBJ2-4; 7 positions match TRBD2. CDR3 length equals 14 residues. CDR1 SGHTA and CDR2 FQGNSA come from the germline V gene. With 5 bases clipped from V and 5 bases from J, the junction kept 6 bases outside the gene matches. This CDR3 reads CASSLPGGENIQYF. CDR3 coding DNA: TGTGCCAGCAGCCTCCCTGGGGGGGAAAACATTCAGTACTTC.

This clone appeared once. The genes are TRBV4-2 and TRBJ2-2; TRBD2 might be the D (5 bases). CDR1 is LGHNA and CDR2 is YNFKEQ in the germline V gene. Trimming pared 0 bases from V and 4 bases from J, leaving 18 bases between. CDR3 length: 18 amino acids. The CDR3 DNA reads TGTGCCAGCAGCCAAGATTGGGAGACACCCCGGGGCACCGGGGAGCTGTTTTTT. Protein: CASSQDWETPRGTGELFF.

This clone has a single count. V is TRBV5-1 and J is TRBJ2-7, with a possible D match to TRBD2 (5 bases). The ends were cut back, 2 bases at V and 5 bases at J, with 11 bases in the middle. Per the germline V gene, CDR1 is SGHRS and CDR2 is YFSETQ. This CDR3 has 13 residues. Here the CDR3 DNA reads TGCGCCAGCAGCTTCCAATACGGGAACGAGCAGTACTTC. Translating gives CASSFQYGNEQYF. Based on the CDR3 plus reference TRBV5-1 and TRBJ2-7, the full variable domain is KAGVTQTPRYLIKTRGQQVTLSCSPISGHRSVSWYQQTPGQGLQFLFEYFSETQRNKGNFPGRFSGRQFSNSRSEMNVSTLELGDSALYLCASSFQYGNEQYFGPGTRLTVT.

A few counts support this clone. The chain couples TRBV18 to TRBJ2-7; D unresolved. V was shortened by 6 bases and J by 3 bases, with 15 bases between the two germline ends. Germline-derived CDR1 and CDR2 are KGHSH and LQKENI. The CDR3 is 14 amino acids. The CDR3 loop reads CASSLQARDYEQYF. CDR3 in DNA: TGTGCCAGCTCCCTCCAGGCAAGGGACTACGAGCAGTACTTC. Filled out from reference TRBV18 and TRBJ2-7, the complete variable domain reads NAGVMQNPRHLVRRRGQEARLRCSPMKGHSHVYWYRQLPEEGLKFMVYLQKENIIDESGMPKERFSAEFPKEGPSILRIQQVVRGDSAAYFCASSLQARDYEQYFGPGTRLTVT.

This chain links TRBV28 with TRBJ1-4, with D maybe TRBD1 (5 bases). V was cut by 4 bases and J by 2 bases, with 17 bases left in between. Looked up from germline, CDR1 is MDHEN and CDR2 is SYDVKM. The CDR3 runs to 17 residues. The DNA of the CDR3 is TGTGCCAGCAGTTCCTTACGGGACCTGAGGACTAATGAAAAACTGTTTTTT. Translated, it gives CASSSLRDLRTNEKLFF.

This clone was observed a single time. The chain recombines TRBV4-1 with TRBJ2-5, with D possibly matching TRBD2 (6 bases). CDR3 length: 16 amino acids. Germline V gene data show CDR1 as MGHRA and CDR2 as YSYEKL. V lost 3 bases and J lost 3, with 17 bases in between. CDR3 nucleotide sequence: TGCGCCAGCAGCCAGGGGACTTTGTGGGATAAAGAGACCCAGTACTTC. As protein: CASSQGTLWDKETQYF.

There are a few counts of this clone. The rearrangement uses TRBV19 and TRBJ1-1; the D is unclear. The CDR3 is 15 residues long. Germline CDR1 reads LNHDA; CDR2 reads SQIVND (reference sequence). The germline V and J ends were trimmed by 7 bases and 1 base, with 16 bases remaining between them. The CDR3 DNA reads TGTGCCAGTACCCGACGTGGAAGTACGAACACTGAAGCTTTCTTT. As protein: CASTRRGSTNTEAFF.

The gene calls are TRBV6-1 and TRBJ2-7; possible D gene TRBD1, 5 bases. Between the trimmed V and J ends, which lost 7 bases and 1 base, there was a span of 11 bases. This CDR3 has 13 amino acids. Germline V gives CDR1 MNHNS, CDR2 SASEGT. The CDR3 loop reads CASINTGSYEQYV. Written as DNA, the CDR3 is TGTGCCAGCATAAATACAGGATCCTACGAGCAGTACGTC.

V gene TRBV30 combines with J gene TRBJ1-3, with D perhaps matching TRBD1 (5 bases). Germline V gene data show CDR1 as GTSNPN and CDR2 as SVGIG (reference sequence). Trimming pared 2 bases from V and 5 bases from J, leaving 16 bases between. This CDR3 has 15 amino acids. CDR3 bases: TGTGCCTGGAGTACGACCGGGCCAGGGAGAAACACCATATATTTT. Amino acids: CAWSTTGPGRNTIYF.

This rearrangement joins TRBV9 to TRBJ2-3; D uncertain. CDR3 length: 15 residues. V lost 0 bases to trimming and J lost 0 bases, with 8 bases between them. The germline gives CDR1 SGDLS, CDR2 YYNGEE. CDR3 sequence (DNA): TGTGCCAGCAGCGTAGGGCCACCTAGCACAGATACGCAGTATTTT. It yields the protein CASSVGPPSTDTQYF.

The chain joins TRBV6-5 to TRBJ1-1, with TRBD1 identical over 7 bases. The CDR3 covers 12 residues. The J segment lost 6 bases and the V segment lost 5 bases, leaving 3 bases of the junction unmatched. The germline CDR1 and CDR2 sequences are MNHEY and SVGAGI. Here the CDR3 DNA reads TGTGCCAGCAGTCCAGACAGGGCTGAAGCTTTCTTT. Its translation: CASSPDRAEAFF.

The chain links TRBV7-9 to TRBJ1-1; D is undetermined. The V gene lost 3 bases and the J gene lost 9 bases, with 14 bases spanning the gap. The CDR3 sequence is 13 residues long. Germline V gene sequence: CDR1 SEHNR, CDR2 FQNEAQ (reference sequence). The CDR3 nucleotides read TGTGCCAGCAGCTTGCTTTATGGAAATAAAGCTTTCTTT. Protein product: CASSLLYGNKAFF.